These T cell receptor beta chains were read from a single sample in a study of blood T cell repertoires in COVID-19. Method: immunoSEQ multiplex PCR; TCRdb's copy keeps in-frame clones and lacks some. The sample lists more than 95,000 clones; less than 90% were seen once. Material for sequencing was peripheral blood. The receptors here all came from a man aged 45 to 65 with acute or convalescent COVID-19. Both conserved end residues are part of each CDR3. D genes are given only for firm matches. Some rows mark clone size as missing; the rest say once, few, many or name a class of expanded clone.

clone_size	j_call	d_call	v_call	cdr3_nt	cdr3_aa
.	TRBJ2-5	TRBD1	TRBV19	TGTGCCAGTAGTATCGGGACAGGGGTTAGGGAGACCCAGTACTTC	CASSIGTGVRETQYF
.	TRBJ1-5	.	TRBV27	TGTGCCAGCAGTTTGGGACTCAATCAGCCCCAGCATTTT	CASSLGLNQPQHF
.	TRBJ2-1	.	TRBV18	TGTGCCAGCTCACCAAGAGAGCAAAGCTCCTACAATGAGCAGTTCTTC	CASSPREQSSYNEQFF
.	TRBJ1-3	TRBD1	TRBV7-9	TGTGCCAGCAGCCCCGGGACAGGGATAGGAAACACCATATATTTT	CASSPGTGIGNTIYF
.	TRBJ1-2	TRBD1	TRBV30	TGTGCCTGGCGACGCCGGGACAGGGGTTGGTATGGCTACACCTTC	CAWRRRDRGWYGYTF
.	TRBJ2-4	TRBD2	TRBV7-2	TGTGCCAGCAGCGCCCAGCGGGGGGGCCGAGGAAACATTCAGTACTTC	CASSAQRGGRGNIQYF
few	TRBJ2-7	TRBD2	TRBV7-2	TGTGCCAGCAGCTCCAGAGGCGGGGGGAACTACGAGCAGTACTTC	CASSSRGGGNYEQYF
.	TRBJ2-7	.	TRBV11-3	TGTGCCAGCAGCTTGAAGAGGAACAGGGCCAGCTACGAGCAGTACTTC	CASSLKRNRASYEQYF
.	TRBJ2-7	.	TRBV4-1	TGCGCCAGCAGCCTTACTGAGGGCAGTTCTGGGCAGTACTTC	CASSLTEGSSGQYF
few	TRBJ1-5	.	TRBV11-2	TGTGCCAGCAGCTTTAGCCGGGATCAGCCCCAGCATTTT	CASSFSRDQPQHF
.	TRBJ1-4	.	TRBV2	TGTGCCAGCCACACCCCCAGGACAACTAATGAAAAACTGTTTTTT	CASHTPRTTNEKLFF
few	TRBJ1-2	TRBD1	TRBV19	TGTGCCAGTTTAACCTCCAAGGGGACAGGGAACGTGGACTATGGCTACACCTTC	CASLTSKGTGNVDYGYTF
.	TRBJ2-3	TRBD2	TRBV2	TGTGCCAGCAGGACTAGCGGACCAGTTACGCAGTATTTT	CASRTSGPVTQYF
.	TRBJ1-5	TRBD1	TRBV11-2	TGTGCCAGCAGCTCGCACGACAGGGTGCAGCCCCAGCATTTT	CASSSHDRVQPQHF
.	TRBJ1-1	.	TRBV7-3	TGTGCCAGCAGCTTAACCCGGGGGGGATCAACTGAAGCTTTCTTT	CASSLTRGGSTEAFF
.	TRBJ2-7	TRBD1	TRBV19	TGTGCCAGTAGTTTTCGGACAGGGGGCTACGAGCAGTACTTC	CASSFRTGGYEQYF
.	TRBJ2-1	TRBD2	TRBV7-3	TGTGCCAGCAGCCGTAGCGGGAGGAGCGGGTCCCACAATGAGCAGTTCTTC	CASSRSGRSGSHNEQFF
.	TRBJ2-1	TRBD1	TRBV11-3	TGTGCCAGCAGCTTAGTACGGGGACAGGGGGGGAATGAGCAGTTCTTC	CASSLVRGQGGNEQFF
.	TRBJ1-1	.	TRBV5-4	TGTGCCAGCAGCTTGAACTGGGAGGTGGAAGCTTTCTTT	CASSLNWEVEAFF
.	TRBJ2-7	TRBD2	TRBV27	TGTGCCAGCAGTGGAATAGCGGGAAGCTACGAGCAGTACTTC	CASSGIAGSYEQYF
.	TRBJ1-2	.	TRBV27	TGTGCCAGCAGTTTCCAAAGGACAGACTATGGCTACACCTTC	CASSFQRTDYGYTF
.	TRBJ1-2	TRBD1	TRBV6-5	TGTGCCAGCAGTCCCACAGGGGTCGGCTACACCTTC	CASSPTGVGYTF
.	TRBJ1-6	.	TRBV6-6	TGTGCCAGCAGTTACCCCATGACAGTAAATAATTCACCCCTCCACTTT	CASSYPMTVNNSPLHF
.	TRBJ1-1	.	TRBV7-6	TGTGCCAGCAGCCCCGGCGGCGGAACTGAAGCTTTCTTT	CASSPGGGTEAFF
.	TRBJ1-2	.	TRBV5-1	TGCGCCAGCAGCTCCGGGGGGGCAGGGATCAGCTACACCTTC	CASSSGGAGISYTF
.	TRBJ2-1	.	TRBV5-6	TGTGCCAGCAGCTTGGCCCCCGGGACTCCCTACAATGAGCAGTTCTTC	CASSLAPGTPYNEQFF
.	TRBJ2-5	.	TRBV9	TGTGCCAGCAGCGTAGATTCGTACCAAGAGACCCAGTACTTC	CASSVDSYQETQYF
.	TRBJ1-5	TRBD1	TRBV6-1	TGTGCCAGCAGTGATCCCAGCGGGACAGGGCGCAATCAGCCCCAGCATTTT	CASSDPSGTGRNQPQHF
.	TRBJ1-1	TRBD1	TRBV11-1	TGTGCCAGCAGCTTGACAGGGTTACCTGAAGCTTTCTTT	CASSLTGLPEAFF
.	TRBJ2-7	TRBD2	TRBV7-8	TGTGCCAGCAGCCCTCTAGCGGGAGTATCCTACGAGCAGTACTTC	CASSPLAGVSYEQYF
.	TRBJ1-2	.	TRBV24-1	TGTGCCACCAGTGACAGGACAAAAAACTATGGCTACACCTTC	CATSDRTKNYGYTF
.	TRBJ2-1	.	TRBV11-2	TGTGCCAGCAGCTCGGACTACGCTTCCTACAATGAGCAGTTCTTC	CASSSDYASYNEQFF
.	TRBJ2-7	.	TRBV12-3/TRBV12-4	TGTGCCAGCAGCCCTACAGGTACCTACGAGCAGTACTTC	CASSPTGTYEQYF
few	TRBJ2-7	.	TRBV29-1	TGCAGCGTCCAGGCATCCTCCACCTACGAGCAGTACTTC	CSVQASSTYEQYF
.	TRBJ1-4	.	TRBV7-2	TGTGCCAGCAGCCCGAACAGGGTCGGTCGGACTAATGAAAAACTGTTTTTT	CASSPNRVGRTNEKLFF
.	TRBJ2-1	.	TRBV5-1	TGCGCCAGCAGCTTGCAGGACTACATGACAATGCAGCAGTTCTTC	CASSLQDYMTMQQFF
.	TRBJ2-1	.	TRBV9	TGTGCCAGCAGCGTAGCTACGCAAAGGGCGGGTGAGCAGTTCTTC	CASSVATQRAGEQFF
.	TRBJ1-3	.	TRBV6-2/TRBV6-3	TGTGCCAGCAGTTCCGGGGGCTCTGGAAACACCATATATTTT	CASSSGGSGNTIYF
.	TRBJ2-7	TRBD1	TRBV5-1	TGCGCCAGCAGCTCCCTCCCGGGACAGGGTTACGAGCAGTACTTC	CASSSLPGQGYEQYF
.	TRBJ1-2	.	TRBV11-2	TGTGCCAGCAGCTTAGACAGGGGCCCTTATGGCTACACCTTC	CASSLDRGPYGYTF
.	TRBJ1-2	TRBD1	TRBV18	TGTGCCAGCTCACCTCTAAACAGGGGGGAAGCTGACTATGGCTACACCTTC	CASSPLNRGEADYGYTF
.	TRBJ2-6	TRBD1	TRBV14	TGTGCCAGCAGATCCGGGACAGGGGGCGCTTACGGACGTTTCTCTGGGGCCAACGTCCTGACTTTC	CASRSGTGGAYGRFSGANVLTF
.	TRBJ2-1	.	TRBV30	TGTGCCTGGAGTGGGGGACTCTTCAGTGAGCAGTTCTTC	CAWSGGLFSEQFF
few	TRBJ1-4	TRBD1	TRBV9	TGTGCCAGCAGCGTTCAGGGGGGTAATGAAAAACTGTTTTTT	CASSVQGGNEKLFF
.	TRBJ1-4	.	TRBV7-2	TGTGCCAGCAGCTTAGGCCAGGGAGGTAATGAAAAACTGTTTTTT	CASSLGQGGNEKLFF
once	TRBJ2-1	TRBD2	TRBV4-1	TGCGCCAGCAGCCAAGCTTCAAGCGGGAGCCGCGCGTCCTACAATGAGCAGTTCTTC	CASSQASSGSRASYNEQFF
.	TRBJ1-2	TRBD1	TRBV6-5	TGTGCCAGCATGGGGACAGGCCCAAACTATGGCTACACCTTC	CASMGTGPNYGYTF
few	TRBJ2-1	TRBD2	TRBV5-6	TGTGCCAGCAGCTTGGCCTGGGGGCGGGAGGGATACAATGAGCAGTTCTTC	CASSLAWGREGYNEQFF
.	TRBJ2-1	.	TRBV3-1/TRBV3-2	TGTGCCAGCAGCCAAGGCGGGTACTACGATGAGCAGTTCTTC	CASSQGGYYDEQFF